This T cell receptor beta chain emerged from a study of blood T cell repertoires in COVID-19. Study details: From T cells, B-cell-depleted T cells, or PBMCs came the material, which was cDNA or gDNA.

Trimming removed 5 bases from V and 2 bases from J; junction bases left unmatched: 6. Per germline, CDR1 SGHAT and CDR2 FQDESV (reference sequence). CDR3 size: 16 residues. In the original analysis: Nucleated cell number was recorded as an estimate derived from reference gene primer amplification. Sequenced by immunoSEQ multiplex PCR; TCRdb stores in-frame clones only, minus some. That table gives V, J and clone size, and the DNA gave D and trimming. The sample holds hundreds of thousands of clones, about 90% seen once. The TCR comes from a man younger than 35 with active or convalescent COVID-19. V and J are TRBV11-1 and TRBJ2-5; 12 bases align to TRBD2. The sample taken for sequencing was peripheral blood. The CDR3 reads CASSTRGTSGQETQYF. The CDR3, as DNA: TGTGCCAGCAGCACTCGGGGGACTAGCGGGCAAGAGACCCAGTACTTC.